These 29 T cell receptor beta chains share one sample of origin, sequenced in a study of OX40 agonist ivuxolimab in advanced cancers. Libraries were prepared by immunoSEQ multiplex PCR; TCRdb keeps only in-frame clonotypes and omits some of them. The data contain around 100,000 clones, 85% to 95% of them singletons. The source material was CD4+ or CD8+ T cells sorted from blood, sampled in a trial of the OX40 agonist ivuxolimab. The receptor set was obtained from an adult with an advanced solid tumor such as melanoma, head and neck, liver or kidney cancer.

V is TRBV30 and J is TRBJ2-3, with 7 positions matching TRBD2. The CDR3 extends over 13 amino acids. After removal of 7 bases from V and 2 bases from J, the junction contained 6 bases not matched to a gene. CDR1 is GTSNPN and CDR2 is SVGIG in the germline V gene (reference sequence). DNA of the CDR3: TGTGCCTTCTCGGGAGGTAACACAGATACGCAGTATTTT. It encodes CAFSGGNTDTQYF.

V and J are TRBV11-2 and TRBJ2-1; 11 nucleotides align to TRBD1. Germline V gene sequence: CDR1 SGHAT, CDR2 FQNNGV. V dropped 1 base and J dropped 7; count of bases not matched to a gene: 3. The CDR3 runs to 15 residues. The CDR3 here is CASSLGGTGGNEQFF. CDR3 in DNA: TGTGCCAGCAGCTTAGGCGGGACAGGGGGAAATGAGCAGTTCTTC.

This rearrangement joins TRBV9 to TRBJ1-4; TRBD1 agrees at 10 bases. The CDR3 is made up of 14 amino acids. Germline-derived CDR1 and CDR2 are SGDLS and YYNGEE. The junction had 4 bases not matched to a gene; V was cut back by 3 bases and J by 8 bases. The CDR3 protein is CASSGGTGDEKLFF. DNA of the CDR3: TGTGCCAGCAGCGGCGGGACAGGGGACGAAAAACTGTTTTTT.

This chain links TRBV28 with TRBJ2-1; a possible D gene is TRBD2 (7 bases). The V end lost 5 bases, the J end lost 12 bases, and 23 bases lay between the germline ends. CDR1 MDHEN and CDR2 SYDVKM come from the germline V gene. The CDR3 has 15 amino acids. The CDR3 DNA reads TGTGCCAGCAGTCCCGGGACTATGGGGTGGGGGCGGCAGTTCTTC. This gives the protein CASSPGTMGWGRQFF.

The chain uses TRBV27 and TRBJ2-2; D not certain. Germline V lookup: CDR1 MNHEY, CDR2 SMNVEV (reference sequence). The CDR3 length is 11 residues. Between the trimmed V and J ends, which lost 5 bases and 2 bases, there was a span of 0 bases. CDR3 DNA sequence: TGTGCCAGCAGTAACACCGGGGAGCTGTTTTTT. Its protein product is CASSNTGELFF.

The V call is TRBV7-9, the J call TRBJ2-7, with TRBD2 matching over 11 bases. The CDR3 covers 16 residues. Germline lookup yields CDR1 SEHNR and CDR2 FQNEAQ (reference sequence). With 6 bases clipped from V and 5 bases from J, the junction kept 12 bases outside the gene matches. The CDR3 protein is CASRRSWLAGGDEQYF. CDR3 bases: TGTGCCAGCAGGCGCAGCTGGCTAGCGGGAGGAGACGAGCAGTACTTC.

The genes are TRBV18 and TRBJ2-7; 14 bases match TRBD2. V lost 3 bases, J lost 9 bases, and 7 bases stayed unmatched. Germline V gene lookup returns CDR1 KGHSH and CDR2 LQKENI. CDR3 size: 15 residues. CDR3 loop: CASSPGLAGVQVQYF. The CDR3 nucleotides read TGTGCCAGCTCACCGGGACTAGCGGGAGTTCAGGTGCAGTACTTC.

This chain links TRBV5-1 with TRBJ2-2, with unresolved D. Trimming removed 3 bases at V and 5 bases at J, with 8 bases between. Germline CDR1 is SGHRS and CDR2 is YFSETQ. CDR3 size: 13 residues. CDR3 in DNA: TGCGCCAGCAGCTCGACGGAGACCGGGGAGCTGTTTTTT. Translated, it gives CASSSTETGELFF.

The chain carries TRBV2 and TRBJ1-5; 11 nucleotides line up with TRBD1. V dropped 4 bases and J dropped 2; count of bases not matched to a gene: 4. This CDR3 comprises 16 residues. CDR1 SNHLY and CDR2 FYNNEI come from the germline V gene. The CDR3 protein is CASSALGQGGNQPQHF. Here the CDR3 DNA reads TGTGCCAGCAGTGCCTTGGGACAGGGGGGCAATCAGCCCCAGCATTTT.

The gene calls are TRBV6-5 and TRBJ1-1; D is ambiguous. V shed 0 bases and J shed 0 bases, with 5 bases lying between them. Germline loops: CDR1 MNHEY, CDR2 SVGAGI. The CDR3 contains 14 residues. The CDR3 region is CASSYSEVNTEAFF. The CDR3, as DNA: TGTGCCAGCAGTTACTCGGAAGTGAACACTGAAGCTTTCTTT.

V is TRBV30 and J is TRBJ2-3; the D gene is possibly TRBD2 (6 bases). This CDR3 comprises 14 residues. Between the trimmed V and J ends, which lost 1 base and 3 bases, there was a span of 11 bases. Germline CDR1 and CDR2: GTSNPN and SVGIG (reference sequence). In DNA, the CDR3 is TGTGCCTGGAGTGCGGGAGTAAGGACAGATACGCAGTATTTT. This translates into CAWSAGVRTDTQYF. Based on the CDR3 plus reference TRBV30 and TRBJ2-3, the full variable domain is SQTIHQWPATLVQPVGSPLSLECTVEGTSNPNLYWYRQAAGRGLQLLFYSVGIGQISSEVPQNLSASRPQDRQFILSSKKLLLSDSGFYLCAWSAGVRTDTQYFGPGTRLTVL.

The chain combines TRBV5-1 with TRBJ2-7, with D tentatively TRBD1 or TRBD2 (5 bases each). V lost 7 bases to trimming and J lost 2 bases, with 19 bases between them. The CDR3 is 15 residues long. The germline CDR1 and CDR2 sequences are SGHRS and YFSETQ. The CDR3 sequence: CASRDAGIGAYEQYF. CDR3 DNA sequence: TGCGCCAGCCGGGACGCAGGGATAGGGGCCTACGAGCAGTACTTC.

This clone has only one observation. The rearrangement links TRBV4-1 to TRBJ2-7; 10 bases are shared with TRBD1. The CDR3 runs 14 residues. The J segment lost 4 bases and the V segment lost 5 bases, leaving 5 bases of the junction unmatched. Germline lookup yields CDR1 MGHRA and CDR2 YSYEKL. The CDR3 loop is CASSETGGRYEQYF. CDR3 in DNA: TGCGCCAGCAGCGAGACAGGGGGCAGATACGAGCAGTACTTC.

In this sample, this clone turned up once. CDR3 bases: TGTGCCAGCAGTGAAAGGTCTGGGTACACGGCAACGAACACTGAAGCTTTCTTT. Translating gives CASSERSGYTATNTEAFF. The chain couples TRBV6-1 to TRBJ1-1; D gene ambiguous. Trimming left V 2 bases short and J 1 base short, with 20 bases between. The CDR3 covers 18 residues. Germline CDR1 is MNHNS and CDR2 is SASEGT.

This chain connects TRBV6-1 to TRBJ1-1, with D possibly being TRBD1 (5 bases). Germline V gene data show CDR1 as MNHNS and CDR2 as SASEGT. There are 11 residues in the CDR3. V was pared by 6 bases and J by 8 bases, with 10 bases between. CDR3: CASRGRAEAFF. CDR3 coding DNA: TGTGCCAGCAGGGGCAGGGCGGAAGCTTTCTTT.

The chain recombines TRBV19 with TRBJ2-2; 12 bases line up with TRBD2. Losses at the gene ends were 7 bases for V and 5 bases for J; bases not matched to a gene: 5. The CDR3 runs 15 residues. Germline CDR1 reads LNHDA; CDR2 reads SQIVND (reference sequence). CDR3 in DNA: TGTGCCAGTATTAGGACTAGCGGGGTTACCGGGGAGCTGTTTTTT. Its protein product is CASIRTSGVTGELFF.

This chain uses TRBV5-1 with TRBJ2-1, with D possibly TRBD1 on 5 matching bases. The germline V and J ends were trimmed by 1 base and 4 bases, with 12 bases remaining between them. From germline, CDR1 is SGHRS and CDR2 YFSETQ. This CDR3 is built from 15 residues. The CDR3 region has the DNA TGCGCCAGCAGCTTGTTGTCAGGGCCTTACAATGAGCAGTTCTTC. Its protein is CASSLLSGPYNEQFF.

The rearrangement links TRBV9 to TRBJ2-1; 7 bases are a match to TRBD1. Germline trimming cut 0 bases from V and 7 bases from J; bases unmatched to any gene: 4. The CDR3 runs 14 residues. CDR1 is SGDLS and CDR2 is YYNGEE in the germline V gene. In DNA, the CDR3 is TGTGCCAGCAGCGTAGTGGGGACAGATAATGAGCAGTTCTTC. This translates into CASSVVGTDNEQFF.

This sequence joins TRBV18 and TRBJ2-5, with TRBD2 matching 14 bases. Germline V gives CDR1 KGHSH, CDR2 LQKENI. CDR3 length: 17 residues. The V and J ends lost 4 bases and 1 base, in that order; junction bases with no gene match: 5. The CDR3 reads CASSRLGLAGGQETQYF. DNA for the CDR3: TGTGCCAGCTCACGACTTGGACTAGCGGGAGGCCAAGAGACCCAGTACTTC.

The V gene is TRBV6-5, the J gene TRBJ2-2; tentative D call: TRBD1 (5 bases). Germline CDR1 MNHEY, CDR2 SVGAGI. Trimming left V 6 bases short and J 0 bases short, with 8 bases between. This CDR3 is built from 14 residues. Here the CDR3 reads CASRGQSNTGELFF. In nucleotides, the CDR3 is TGTGCCAGCAGAGGACAATCGAACACCGGGGAGCTGTTTTTT.

The chain uses TRBV10-3 and TRBJ2-7; weak D call: TRBD1 (6 bases). V lost 5 bases to trimming and J lost 0 bases, with 14 bases between them. The CDR3 is made up of 15 amino acids. Germline CDR1 reads ENHRY; CDR2 reads SYGVKD. CDR3 bases: TGTGCCATCAGTCAATCCGGGACATTCTCCTACGAGCAGTACTTC. Translated: CAISQSGTFSYEQYF.

The genes are TRBV21-1 and TRBJ2-5. TRBV21-1 is a pseudogene locus. The CDR3 is made up of 13 amino acids. The CDR3 DNA sequence: TGTGCCAGCAGCAATGAATTACAAGAGACCCAGTACTTC. Translating gives CASSNELQETQYF.

The V and J genes are TRBV28 and TRBJ1-5; D remains unclear. The CDR3 is 12 amino acids. Trimming took 6 bases from V and 3 from J, leaving 6 bases between them. The V gene's germline CDR1 is MDHEN and CDR2 SYDVKM. Written as DNA, the CDR3 is TGTGCCAGCAGCGGGCTCAATCAGCCCCAGCATTTT. This encodes CASSGLNQPQHF.

V usage is TRBV29-1 and J usage is TRBJ2-2; 10 bases are shared with TRBD1. The CDR3 is 14 amino acids. Germline V gives CDR1 SQVTM, CDR2 ANQGSEA. J lost 7 bases, V lost 6 bases, and 8 bases had no gene match. DNA of the CDR3: TGCAGCGTCTCCGGGACAGGGGCAAACGGGGAGCTGTTTTTT. It specifies CSVSGTGANGELFF.

The V call is TRBV28, the J call TRBJ1-1, with D perhaps matching TRBD1 (5 bases). The CDR3 runs to 13 residues. The V end lost 4 bases, the J end lost 5 bases, and 11 bases lay between the germline ends. Germline assignment: CDR1 MDHEN and CDR2 SYDVKM. CDR3 nucleotide sequence: TGTGCCAGCAGTTCAGGGATCGGGACTGAAGCTTTCTTT. This translates into CASSSGIGTEAFF.

This chain connects TRBV27 to TRBJ2-7, with 7 positions matching TRBD2. In germline, CDR1 is MNHEY, CDR2 SMNVEV (reference sequence). Unmatched junction bases numbered 3, after V lost 6 bases and J lost 1 base. This CDR3 has 13 amino acids. The CDR3, as DNA: TGTGCCAGCAGGGGGAGGGGATCCTACGAGCAGTACTTC. Its protein product is CASRGRGSYEQYF.

Turning to this clone: The junction shows a germline mismatch at one end, possibly a read error. The chain uses TRBV5-1 and TRBJ1-3; D is uncertain. From germline, CDR1 is SGHRS and CDR2 YFSETQ. This CDR3 comprises 14 residues. The CDR3 region is CASSLALAGNTIYF. Here the CDR3 DNA reads TGTGCCAGCAGCTTAGCATTGGCTGGAAACACCATATATTTT.

The chain carries TRBV4-3 and TRBJ1-5; D is unresolved. This CDR3 is built from 16 residues. Trimming pared 4 bases from V and 0 bases from J, leaving 13 bases between. Germline CDR1 and CDR2: LGHNA and YSLEER. The DNA for the CDR3 is TGCGCCAGCAGCCCCGAGACTGGGAATAGCAATCAGCCCCAGCATTTT. Translating it yields CASSPETGNSNQPQHF.

The chain employs TRBV6-1 and TRBJ1-5; TRBD1 might be the D (6 bases). Germline values: CDR1 MNHNS, CDR2 SASEGT. This CDR3 has 13 amino acids. V lost 7 bases and J lost 9, with 16 bases in between. The CDR3 DNA reads TGTGCCAGCACCGACAGGAGCCCCCGGCCCCAGCATTTT. Translated, it gives CASTDRSPRPQHF.